Shown below are 12 T cell receptor beta chains from a single sample sequenced in a study of blood T cell repertoires in COVID-19. Sequencing used immunoSEQ multiplex PCR; TCRdb keeps in-frame clones, though not all of them. The sample has fewer than 90,000 clones, roughly 88% seen once. The source material was peripheral blood. The receptors originated from a woman over 75 with active or convalescent COVID-19.

V gene TRBV7-3 combines with J gene TRBJ1-6; no reliable D call. The length of the CDR3 is 13 residues. In germline, CDR1 is SGHTA, CDR2 FQGTGA. V lost 2 bases to trimming and J lost 11 bases, with 10 bases between them. The CDR3 coding sequence is TGTGCCAGCAGCTTAGCGATAGAGACACCCCTCCACTTT. It yields the protein CASSLAIETPLHF.

The chain recombines TRBV3-1 (or the pseudogene TRBV3-2) with TRBJ2-7; D is unresolved. Trimming took 1 base from V and 1 from J, leaving 11 bases between them. Germline V gene sequence: CDR1 LGHDT, CDR2 YNNKEL (reference sequence). The CDR3 sequence is 15 residues long. Here the CDR3 reads CASSQGVPLSYEQYF. The CDR3 region has the DNA TGTGCCAGCAGCCAAGGAGTTCCGTTATCCTACGAGCAGTACTTC.

J is TRBJ2-1 and V is TRBV19; 13 bases are a match to TRBD2. After removal of 6 bases from V and 4 bases from J, the junction contained 3 bases not matched to a gene. The CDR3 is 15 residues long. CDR1 is LNHDA and CDR2 is SQIVND in the germline V gene (reference sequence). CDR3 nucleotides: TGTGCCAGTAGCCGGGGACTAGCGGGGTACAATGAGCAGTTCTTC. Translation: CASSRGLAGYNEQFF.

The rearrangement joins TRBV13 to TRBJ2-2, with D perhaps matching TRBD1 (6 bases). Trimming removed 5 bases at V and 5 bases at J, with 15 bases between. Germline values: CDR1 PRHDT, CDR2 FYEKMQ (reference sequence). The CDR3 consists of 15 residues. CDR3 DNA: TGTGCCAGCAGCGCATACAGGGCCCAAACCGGGGAGCTGTTTTTT. Amino acids: CASSAYRAQTGELFF. Using reference TRBV13 and TRBJ2-2 for the parts outside the CDR3, the full variable domain is AAGVIQSPRHLIKEKRETATLKCYPIPRHDTVYWYQQGPGQDPQFLISFYEKMQSDKGSIPDRFSAQQFSDYHSELNMSSLELGDSALYFCASSAYRAQTGELFFGEGSRLTVL.

A single count supports this clone. V and J are TRBV11-2 and TRBJ1-5; TRBD1 aligns across 11 bases. Germline assignment: CDR1 SGHAT and CDR2 FQNNGV. The CDR3 is 14 amino acids. V was clipped by 5 bases and J by 6 bases; unmatched bases: 3. CDR3 residues: CASSVDRGPQPQHF. The CDR3 DNA sequence: TGTGCCAGCAGCGTGGACAGGGGGCCTCAGCCCCAGCATTTT.

A word on this clone: Distinct nucleotide sequences in the sample also encode this CDR3. The J gene is TRBJ1-5, the V gene TRBV9; D possibly corresponds to TRBD1 (5 bases). CDR3 length: 16 residues. Trimming removed 0 bases at V and 1 base at J, with 11 bases between. Germline CDR1 and CDR2: SGDLS and YYNGEE. The CDR3 DNA reads as TGTGCCAGCAGCGTAGAGGCAGGGTTGAGCAATCAGCCCCAGCATTTT. Protein product: CASSVEAGLSNQPQHF.

This rearrangement joins TRBV10-3 to TRBJ1-2; 8 bases match TRBD1. There are 14 residues in the CDR3. With V trimmed by 4 bases and J by 4 bases, 5 bases remained unmatched. Germline assignment: CDR1 ENHRY and CDR2 SYGVKD. CDR3 loop: CAISGNRGIYGYTF. The CDR3 DNA follows: TGTGCCATCAGTGGAAACAGGGGGATCTATGGCTACACCTTC.

This clone occurred once. The CDR3 region is CASSLASMITYEQYF. CDR3 coding DNA: TGTGCCAGCAGCCTGGCTAGCATGATAACGTACGAGCAGTACTTC. The rearrangement links TRBV7-2 to TRBJ2-7, with a weak D call TRBD2 (5 bases). CDR1 is SGHTA and CDR2 is FQGNSA in the germline V gene. This CDR3 has 15 residues. V lost 5 bases, J lost 4 bases, and 18 bases lay in between.

The V call is TRBV2, the J call TRBJ1-2; 7 bases map to TRBD1. This CDR3 comprises 16 residues. V trimming: 4 bases; J trimming: 12 bases; junction bases outside the gene matches: 20. CDR1 and CDR2 (germline): SNHLY, FYNNEI. As DNA, the CDR3 is TGTGCCAGCAGTGGATATAACCGGGACAGTATCTTGAGGGACACCTTC. Translation: CASSGYNRDSILRDTF.

This sequence joins TRBV6-4 and TRBJ2-7; the match to TRBD1 covers 12 bases. Trimming cost V 3 bases and J 4 bases; bases outside gene matches: 4. Germline assignment: CDR1 MRHNA and CDR2 SNTAGT. The length of the CDR3 is 15 residues. The CDR3 bases are TGTGCCAGCAGTGAGGGGACAGGGGGCAGATACGAGCAGTACTTC. Its protein product is CASSEGTGGRYEQYF.

The chain links TRBV6-5 to TRBJ1-1; D gene unclear. Looked up from germline, CDR1 is MNHEY and CDR2 is SVGAGI. V was clipped by 2 bases and J by 1 base, with 5 bases between them. The CDR3 extends over 13 amino acids. The CDR3 is CASSYAGNTEAFF. The CDR3 nucleotides read TGTGCCAGCAGTTACGCAGGGAACACTGAAGCTTTCTTT.

The gene calls are TRBV27 and TRBJ2-1; D is uncertain. Trimming pared 4 bases from V and 5 bases from J, leaving 6 bases between. The germline V gene has CDR1 MNHEY and CDR2 SMNVEV (reference sequence). The CDR3 runs to 12 residues. The CDR3 coding sequence is TGTGCCAGCAGTTATCCTAACAATGAGCAGTTCTTC. Its protein is CASSYPNNEQFF.